The present T cell receptor (beta chain) was sequenced within a study of technical replicates of blood from a handful of donors. Germline loops: CDR1 MDHEN, CDR2 SYDVKM. The CDR3 has 15 residues. V lost 3 bases, J lost 10 bases, and 9 bases stayed unmatched. Libraries were prepared by immunoSEQ multiplex PCR; TCRdb keeps only in-frame clonotypes and omits some of them. The sample lists 98,000 or so clones, 95% occurring once. This clone has more than one count but fewer than ten. This receptor was identified in a human donor in good health. The sequenced sample was T cells isolated from PBMCs. This chain links TRBV28 with TRBJ1-6; 7 bases match TRBD1. CDR3 sequence (DNA): TGTGCCAGCAGTTTCGGGACAGCAAGGCACTCACCCCTCCACTTT. It encodes CASSFGTARHSPLHF.